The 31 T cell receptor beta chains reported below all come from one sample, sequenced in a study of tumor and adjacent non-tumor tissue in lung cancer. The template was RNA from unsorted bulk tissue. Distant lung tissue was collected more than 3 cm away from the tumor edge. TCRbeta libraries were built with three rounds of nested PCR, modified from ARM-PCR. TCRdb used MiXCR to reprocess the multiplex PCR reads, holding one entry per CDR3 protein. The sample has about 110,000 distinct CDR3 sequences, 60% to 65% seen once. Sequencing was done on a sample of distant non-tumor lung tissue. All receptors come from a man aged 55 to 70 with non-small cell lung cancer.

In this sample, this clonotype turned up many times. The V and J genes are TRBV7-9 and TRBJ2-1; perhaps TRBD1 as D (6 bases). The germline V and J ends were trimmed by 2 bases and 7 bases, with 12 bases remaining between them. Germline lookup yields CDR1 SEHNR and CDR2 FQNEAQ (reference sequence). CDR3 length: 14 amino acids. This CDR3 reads CASSLSGARNEQFF. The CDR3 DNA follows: TGTGCCAGCAGCTTATCAGGGGCGCGGAATGAGCAGTTCTTC.

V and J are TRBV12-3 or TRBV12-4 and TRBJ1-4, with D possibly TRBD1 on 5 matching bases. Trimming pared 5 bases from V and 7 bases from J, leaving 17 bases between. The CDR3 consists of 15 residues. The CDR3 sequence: CASSLVTAVTEKLFF. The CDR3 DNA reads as TGTGCCAGCAGTCTCGTGACAGCCGTCACTGAAAAACTGTTTTTT.

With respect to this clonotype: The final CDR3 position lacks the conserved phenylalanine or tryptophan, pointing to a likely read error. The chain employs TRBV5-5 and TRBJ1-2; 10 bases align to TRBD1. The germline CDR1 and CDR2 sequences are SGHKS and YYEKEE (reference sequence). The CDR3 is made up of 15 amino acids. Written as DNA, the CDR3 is TGTGTCAGCAGCTCCTTTGACAGGGGGCTAGATGGCTACACCTCC. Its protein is CVSSSFDRGLDGYTS.

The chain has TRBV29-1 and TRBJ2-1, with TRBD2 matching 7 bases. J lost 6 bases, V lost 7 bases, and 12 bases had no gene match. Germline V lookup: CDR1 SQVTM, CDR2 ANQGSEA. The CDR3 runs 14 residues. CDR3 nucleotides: TGCAGCGGTGTAGGGAGGGCCAGGTGCAATGAGCAGTTCTTC. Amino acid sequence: CSGVGRARCNEQFF.

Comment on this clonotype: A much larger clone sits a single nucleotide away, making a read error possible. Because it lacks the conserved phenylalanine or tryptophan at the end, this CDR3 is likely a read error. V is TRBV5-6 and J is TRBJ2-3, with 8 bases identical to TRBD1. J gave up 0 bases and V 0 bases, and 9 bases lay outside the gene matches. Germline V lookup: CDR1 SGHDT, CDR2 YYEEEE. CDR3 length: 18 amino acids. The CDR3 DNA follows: TGTGCCAGCAGCTTGGGACTGGGGACAGGAACTAGCACAGATACGCAGTATTAT. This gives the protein CASSLGLGTGTSTDTQYY.

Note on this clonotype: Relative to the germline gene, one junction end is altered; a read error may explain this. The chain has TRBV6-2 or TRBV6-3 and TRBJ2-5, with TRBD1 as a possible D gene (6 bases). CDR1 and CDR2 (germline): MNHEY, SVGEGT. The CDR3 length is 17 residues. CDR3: CASRPKTPDSPQETKYF. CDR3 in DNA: TGTGCCAGCAGACCCAAGACCCCGGACAGCCCCCAAGAGACCAAGTATTTC.

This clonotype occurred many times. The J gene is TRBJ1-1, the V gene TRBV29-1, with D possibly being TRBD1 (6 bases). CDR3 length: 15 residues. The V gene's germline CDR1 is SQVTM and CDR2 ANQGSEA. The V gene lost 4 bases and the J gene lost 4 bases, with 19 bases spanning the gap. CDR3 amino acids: CSVVHTGSFSTEAFF. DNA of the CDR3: TGCAGCGTTGTTCATACAGGGTCCTTTAGCACTGAAGCTTTCTTT.

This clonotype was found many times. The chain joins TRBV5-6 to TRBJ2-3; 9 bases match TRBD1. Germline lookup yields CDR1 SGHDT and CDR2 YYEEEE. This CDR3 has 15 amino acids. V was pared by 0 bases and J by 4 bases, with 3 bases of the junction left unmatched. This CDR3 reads CASSLGQGVSDTQYF. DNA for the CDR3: TGTGCCAGCAGCTTGGGACAGGGGGTTTCAGATACGCAGTATTTT.

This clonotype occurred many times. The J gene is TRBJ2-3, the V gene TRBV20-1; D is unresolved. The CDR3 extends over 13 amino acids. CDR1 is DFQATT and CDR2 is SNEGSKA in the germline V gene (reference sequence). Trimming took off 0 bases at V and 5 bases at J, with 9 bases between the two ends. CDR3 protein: CSARDLVGDTQYF. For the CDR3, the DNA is TGCAGTGCTAGAGATTTAGTTGGAGATACGCAGTATTTT.

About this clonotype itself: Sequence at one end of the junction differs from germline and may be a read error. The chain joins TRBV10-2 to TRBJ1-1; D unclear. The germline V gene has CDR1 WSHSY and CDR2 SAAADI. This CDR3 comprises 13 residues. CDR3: CASRQGMNAEASF. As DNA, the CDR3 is TGCGCCAGCAGACAAGGGATGAACGCTGAAGCTTCCTTT.

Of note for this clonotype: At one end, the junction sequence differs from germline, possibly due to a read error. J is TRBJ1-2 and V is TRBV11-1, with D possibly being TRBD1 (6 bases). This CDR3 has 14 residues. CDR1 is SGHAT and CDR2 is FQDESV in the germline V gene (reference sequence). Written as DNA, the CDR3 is TGTGCCAGCAGCACCCAGGGGACCGAGGATGTGTACATCTTC. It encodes CASSTQGTEDVYIF.

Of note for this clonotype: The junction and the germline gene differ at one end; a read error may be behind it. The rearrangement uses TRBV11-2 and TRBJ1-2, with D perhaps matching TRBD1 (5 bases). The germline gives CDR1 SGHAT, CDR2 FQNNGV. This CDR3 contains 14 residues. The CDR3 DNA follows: TGTTCCAGCAGCGCAAGTACGGGGGTCGGTGGCTACACATTC. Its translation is CSSSASTGVGGYTF.

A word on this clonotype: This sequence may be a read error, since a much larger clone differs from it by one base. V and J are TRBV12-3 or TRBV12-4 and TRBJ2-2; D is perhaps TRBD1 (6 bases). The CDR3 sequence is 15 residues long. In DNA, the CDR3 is TGTGCCAGCAGTTTAGTCAGGGGCATCACCGGGCAGCTGTTTTTT. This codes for CASSLVRGITGQLFF.

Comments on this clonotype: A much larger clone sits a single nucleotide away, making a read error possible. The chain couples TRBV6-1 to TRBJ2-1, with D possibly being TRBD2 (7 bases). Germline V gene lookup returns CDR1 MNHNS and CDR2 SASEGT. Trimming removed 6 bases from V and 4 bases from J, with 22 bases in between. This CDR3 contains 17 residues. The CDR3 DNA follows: TGTGCCAGCAGGAGGGGGGGAACTAGCGAGGTTTACAATGAGCAGTTCTTC. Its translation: CASRRGGTSEVYNEQFF.

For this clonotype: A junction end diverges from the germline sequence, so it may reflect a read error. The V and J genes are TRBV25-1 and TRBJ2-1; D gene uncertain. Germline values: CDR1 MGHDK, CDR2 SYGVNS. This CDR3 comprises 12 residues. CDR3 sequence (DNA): TGTGCCAGCAGTTGTAGTTGGAATGATCAGTTCTTC. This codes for CASSCSWNDQFF.

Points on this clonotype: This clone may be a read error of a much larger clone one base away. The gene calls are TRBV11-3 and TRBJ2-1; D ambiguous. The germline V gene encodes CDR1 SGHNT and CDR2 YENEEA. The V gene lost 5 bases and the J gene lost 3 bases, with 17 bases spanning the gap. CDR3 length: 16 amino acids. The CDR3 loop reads CASSAPGGCYYNEQFF. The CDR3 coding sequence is TGTGCCAGCAGCGCGCCGGGCGGTTGTTACTACAATGAGCAGTTCTTC.

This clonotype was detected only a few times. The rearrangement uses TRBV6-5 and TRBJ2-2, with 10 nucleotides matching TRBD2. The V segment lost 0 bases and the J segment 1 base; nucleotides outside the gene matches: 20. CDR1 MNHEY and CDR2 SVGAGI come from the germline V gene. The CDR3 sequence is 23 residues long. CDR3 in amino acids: CASSYSIWVMATSGPQNTGELFF. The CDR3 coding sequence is TGTGCCAGCAGTTACTCGATTTGGGTCATGGCGACTAGCGGGCCGCAGAACACCGGGGAGCTGTTTTTT.

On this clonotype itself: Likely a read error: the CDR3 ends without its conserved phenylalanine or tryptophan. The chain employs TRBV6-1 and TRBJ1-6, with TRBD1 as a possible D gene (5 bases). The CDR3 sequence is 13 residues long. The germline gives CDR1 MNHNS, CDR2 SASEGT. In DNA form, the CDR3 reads TGTTCCAGCGAACAGGAGTATAATTCACCCCTCCACGTT. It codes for CSSEQEYNSPLHV.

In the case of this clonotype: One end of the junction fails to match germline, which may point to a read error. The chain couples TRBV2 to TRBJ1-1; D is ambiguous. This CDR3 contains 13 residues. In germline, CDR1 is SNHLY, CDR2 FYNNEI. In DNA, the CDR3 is TGTGCCAGGAGTGGAGGACGTCGCACTGAAGCTTTCTTT. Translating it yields CARSGGRRTEAFF.

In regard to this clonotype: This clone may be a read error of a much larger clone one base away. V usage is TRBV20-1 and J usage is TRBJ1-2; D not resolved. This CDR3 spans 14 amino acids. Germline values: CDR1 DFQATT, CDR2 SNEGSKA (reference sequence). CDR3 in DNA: TGCAATGCTAGAGATCAGAACACTTTCTATGGCTACACCTTC. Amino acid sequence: CNARDQNTFYGYTF.

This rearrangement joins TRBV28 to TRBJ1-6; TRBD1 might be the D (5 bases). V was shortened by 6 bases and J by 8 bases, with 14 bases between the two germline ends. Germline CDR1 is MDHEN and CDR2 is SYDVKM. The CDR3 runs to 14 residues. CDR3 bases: TGTGCCAGCAGCCAGCGGGGGGGTTATTCACCCCTCCACTTT. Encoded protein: CASSQRGGYSPLHF.

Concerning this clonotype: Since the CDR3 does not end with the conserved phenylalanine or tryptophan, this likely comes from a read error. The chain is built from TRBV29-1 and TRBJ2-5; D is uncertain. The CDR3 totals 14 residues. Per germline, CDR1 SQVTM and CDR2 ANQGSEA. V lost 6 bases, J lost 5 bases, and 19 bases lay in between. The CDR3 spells CSVAPGALGETQYL. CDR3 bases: TGCAGCGTCGCCCCAGGAGCCCTCGGGGAGACCCAGTACTTA.

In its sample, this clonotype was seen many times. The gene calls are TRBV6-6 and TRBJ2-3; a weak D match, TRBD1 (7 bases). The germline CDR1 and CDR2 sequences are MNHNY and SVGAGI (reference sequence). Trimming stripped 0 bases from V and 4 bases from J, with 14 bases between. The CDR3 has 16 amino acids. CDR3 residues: CASSYSQGGPSDTQYF. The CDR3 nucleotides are TGTGCCAGCAGTTACTCTCAGGGGGGACCCTCAGATACGCAGTATTTT.

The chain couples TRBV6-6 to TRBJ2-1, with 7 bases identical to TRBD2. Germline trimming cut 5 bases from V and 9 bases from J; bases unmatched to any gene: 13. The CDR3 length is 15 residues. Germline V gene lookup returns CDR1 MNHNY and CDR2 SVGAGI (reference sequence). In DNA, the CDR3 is TGTGCCAGCAGTGCCCCAGAAAGCGGGATATGTGAGCAGTTCTTC. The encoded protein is CASSAPESGICEQFF.

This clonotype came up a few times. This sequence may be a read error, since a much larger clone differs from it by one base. The CDR3 spells CASSSTSGSLYGQYF. CDR3 in DNA: TGTGCCAGCAGCTCGACTAGCGGGAGCTTGTACGGGCAGTACTTC. The rearrangement links TRBV7-9 to TRBJ2-7, with TRBD2 matching over 12 bases. The germline V gene has CDR1 SEHNR and CDR2 FQNEAQ (reference sequence). This CDR3 is 15 amino acids long.

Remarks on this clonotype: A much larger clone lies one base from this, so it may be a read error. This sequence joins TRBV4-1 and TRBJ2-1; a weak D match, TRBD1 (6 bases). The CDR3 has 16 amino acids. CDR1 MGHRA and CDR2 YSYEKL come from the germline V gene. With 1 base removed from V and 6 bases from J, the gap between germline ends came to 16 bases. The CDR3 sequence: CASSQARTATCNEQFF. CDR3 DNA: TGCGCCAGCAGCCAAGCGAGGACAGCGACCTGCAATGAGCAGTTCTTC.

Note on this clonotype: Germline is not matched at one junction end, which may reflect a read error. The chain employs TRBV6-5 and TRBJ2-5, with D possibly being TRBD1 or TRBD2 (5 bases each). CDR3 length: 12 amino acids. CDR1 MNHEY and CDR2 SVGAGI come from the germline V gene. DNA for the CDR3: TGTGCCAGCAGTAAGGACTCGGGGACCCAGTACTTT. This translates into CASSKDSGTQYF.

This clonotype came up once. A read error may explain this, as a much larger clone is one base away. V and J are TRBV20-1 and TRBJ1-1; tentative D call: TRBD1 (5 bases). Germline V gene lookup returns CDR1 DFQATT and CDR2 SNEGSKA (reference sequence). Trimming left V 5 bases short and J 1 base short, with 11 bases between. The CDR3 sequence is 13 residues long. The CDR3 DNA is TGCAGTGCTGGAAAGAGGGGGAACACTGAAGCTTTCTTT. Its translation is CSAGKRGNTEAFF.

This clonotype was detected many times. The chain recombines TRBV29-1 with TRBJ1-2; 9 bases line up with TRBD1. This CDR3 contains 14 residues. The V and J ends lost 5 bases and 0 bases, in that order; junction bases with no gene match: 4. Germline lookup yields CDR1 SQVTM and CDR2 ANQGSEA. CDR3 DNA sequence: TGCAGCGTTAGGGACAGGGCATCTAACTATGGCTACACCTTC. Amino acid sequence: CSVRDRASNYGYTF.

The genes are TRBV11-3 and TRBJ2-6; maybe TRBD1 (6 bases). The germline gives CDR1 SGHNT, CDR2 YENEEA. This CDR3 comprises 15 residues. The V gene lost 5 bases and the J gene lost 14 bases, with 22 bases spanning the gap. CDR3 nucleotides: TGTGCCAGCAGCCAACAGGGTGCTGGGGCCTACATCCTGACTTTC. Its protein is CASSQQGAGAYILTF.

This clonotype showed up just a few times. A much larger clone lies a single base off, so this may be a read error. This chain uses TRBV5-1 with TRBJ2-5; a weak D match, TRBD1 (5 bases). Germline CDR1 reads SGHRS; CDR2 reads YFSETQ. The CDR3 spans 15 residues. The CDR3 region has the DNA TGCGCCAGCAGCTCTGGACAACCTCTACAAGAGATCCAGTACTTC. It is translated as CASSSGQPLQEIQYF. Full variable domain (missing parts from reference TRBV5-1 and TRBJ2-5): KAGVTQTPRYLIKTRGQQVTLSCSPISGHRSVSWYQQTPGQGLQFLFEYFSETQRNKGNFPGRFSGRQFSNSRSEMNVSTLELGDSALYLCASSSGQPLQEIQYFGPGTRLLVL.